The next 10 T cell receptor beta chains were all read from a single sample in a study of cytomegalovirus exposure and HLA in healthy donors. This table comes from immunoSEQ multiplex PCR, and its TCRdb copy is limited to in-frame clones, with some not included. This table has around 190,000 clones, around 86% appearing once. Sequenced material: PBMCs. Every receptor here comes from a woman aged 18 to 35 in good health and CMV-seronegative.

The CDR3 is CASSWGGPEGELFF. CDR3 DNA sequence: TGTGCCAGTAGTTGGGGGGGGCCAGAAGGGGAGCTGTTTTTT. The chain combines TRBV19 with TRBJ2-2, with D maybe TRBD2 (7 bases). There are 14 residues in the CDR3. Trimming stripped 5 bases from V and 8 bases from J, with 15 bases between. CDR1 is LNHDA, CDR2 SQIVND, per germline (reference sequence). The variable domain in full, completed from reference TRBV19 and TRBJ2-2, reads DGGITQSPKYLFRKEGQNVTLSCEQNLNHDAMYWYRQDPGQGLRLIYYSQIVNDFQKGDIAEGYSVSREKKESFPLTVTSAQKNPTAFYLCASSWGGPEGELFFGEGSRLTVL.

The table lists this clone with a count of one. V usage is TRBV6-5 and J usage is TRBJ2-7; the D is unclear. CDR1 and CDR2 from the germline V gene are MNHEY and SVGAGI. Trimming stripped 5 bases from V and 1 base from J, with 6 bases between. CDR3 size: 12 residues. The CDR3, as DNA: TGTGCCAGCAGTCCCGGTTCCTACGAGCAGTACTTC. It translates to CASSPGSYEQYF.

This chain uses TRBV18 with TRBJ1-1, with D maybe TRBD1 (5 bases). This CDR3 comprises 16 residues. Germline V lookup: CDR1 KGHSH, CDR2 LQKENI. Trimming removed 0 bases from V and 4 bases from J, with 15 bases in between. The DNA for the CDR3 is TGTGCCAGCTCACCACCTATAGGAGGGGCCGGCACTGAAGCTTTCTTT. This sequence encodes CASSPPIGGAGTEAFF. The variable domain in full, with the rest retrieved from reference TRBV18 and TRBJ1-1, is NAGVMQNPRHLVRRRGQEARLRCSPMKGHSHVYWYRQLPEEGLKFMVYLQKENIIDESGMPKERFSAEFPKEGPSILRIQQVVRGDSAAYFCASSPPIGGAGTEAFFGQGTRLTVV.

The gene calls are TRBV5-1 and TRBJ1-5; maybe TRBD1 (6 bases). CDR3 length: 15 residues. V shed 3 bases and J shed 4 bases, with 14 bases lying between them. Germline V CDR1 and CDR2: SGHRS, YFSETQ. The CDR3 loop is CASSYSGTSNQPQHF. The CDR3 DNA is TGCGCCAGCAGCTACTCCGGGACATCAAATCAGCCCCAGCATTTT. Looking up the rest from reference TRBV5-1 and TRBJ1-5 gives the full variable domain: KAGVTQTPRYLIKTRGQQVTLSCSPISGHRSVSWYQQTPGQGLQFLFEYFSETQRNKGNFPGRFSGRQFSNSRSEMNVSTLELGDSALYLCASSYSGTSNQPQHFGDGTRLSIL.

V is TRBV9 and J is TRBJ2-3, with 16 bases lining up with TRBD2. The CDR3 runs 18 residues. Germline assignment: CDR1 SGDLS and CDR2 YYNGEE. V dropped 0 bases and J dropped 4; count of bases not matched to a gene: 5. The CDR3 reads CASSVAGLAGGPADTQYF. Here the CDR3 DNA reads TGTGCCAGCAGCGTAGCGGGACTAGCGGGGGGGCCGGCAGATACGCAGTATTTT.

The rearrangement joins TRBV6-1 to TRBJ2-5, with 7 bases that match TRBD2. Trimming removed 10 bases from V and 2 bases from J; junction bases left unmatched: 7. CDR3 length: 13 residues. Germline-derived CDR1 and CDR2 are MNHNS and SASEGT. Here the CDR3 reads CATIRAGQETQYF. The CDR3 nucleotides are TGTGCCACCATACGAGCGGGGCAAGAGACCCAGTACTTC.

The rearrangement links TRBV7-6 to TRBJ2-3, with 12 bases aligning to TRBD2. The ends lost 2 bases at V and 2 bases at J; junction bases unmatched: 14. Germline V CDR1 and CDR2: SGHVS, FNYEAQ. This CDR3 contains 20 residues. CDR3: CASSLRPSGRAGSTTDTQYF. Here the CDR3 DNA reads TGTGCCAGCAGCTTAAGGCCTAGCGGGAGGGCGGGATCTACCACAGATACGCAGTATTTT.

The CDR3 spells CASRTGGGTEAFF. CDR3 nucleotide sequence: TGTGCCAGCAGGACTGGGGGGGGCACTGAAGCTTTCTTT. V and J are TRBV27 and TRBJ1-1; perhaps TRBD1 as D (5 bases). V was trimmed by 6 bases and J by 4 bases, leaving 12 bases between them. CDR1 is MNHEY and CDR2 is SMNVEV in the germline V gene (reference sequence). CDR3 length equals 13 residues.

This clone occurred a few times. The rearrangement uses TRBV6-4 and TRBJ2-7, with TRBD2 matching 14 bases. The CDR3 is 15 residues long. In germline, CDR1 is MRHNA, CDR2 SNTAGT. Trimming removed 5 bases from V and 5 bases from J; junction bases left unmatched: 5. CDR3 sequence (DNA): TGTGCCAGCAGTCTTTCGACTAGCGGGGGGGACGAGCAGTACTTC. Its translation: CASSLSTSGGDEQYF.

The genes are TRBV30 and TRBJ2-2; D may be TRBD2 (5 bases). Between the trimmed V and J ends, which lost 1 base and 10 bases, there was a span of 13 bases. Germline lookup yields CDR1 GTSNPN and CDR2 SVGIG (reference sequence). The CDR3 extends over 13 amino acids. The CDR3 loop is CAWSEVAGQELFF. CDR3 in DNA: TGTGCCTGGAGTGAGGTTGCGGGCCAGGAGCTGTTTTTT.